This T cell receptor (beta chain) was sequenced in a study of blood T cells in healthy people across ages. Study conclusions and caveats: Possibly, changes in expanded clonotypes were confounded because donor CMV status was unknown.

The germline gives CDR1 SNHLY, CDR2 FYNNEI. The CDR3 runs to 17 residues. With V trimmed by 6 bases and J by 7 bases, 12 bases remained unmatched. This clonotype was observed many times. Antigen unknown. The second PCR ran about 6 to 12 cycles with a sample-barcoded 5' primer and J-beta primers. TCRdb reprocessed the 5' RACE reads via MiXCR and lists one record per CDR3 protein. The data contain about 1,500,000 distinct CDR3 sequences, 25% to 30% of them singletons. V and J are TRBV2 and TRBJ2-1, with 13 bases that match TRBD2. The source material was blood. This clonotype was sampled from a woman in her 30s in good health. The CDR3 protein is CASRGATSGGAYNEQFF. In nucleotides, the CDR3 is TGTGCCAGCAGGGGAGCCACTAGCGGGGGGGCTTATAATGAGCAGTTCTTC.